The present TCR beta chain was sequenced within a study of T-cell reconstitution after alpha-beta-depleted transplantation in children. The CDR3 length is 16 residues. The V gene's germline CDR1 is SGHAT and CDR2 FQNNGV. Construction of the TCRbeta library involved unique molecular identifiers. TCRdb itself ran the PCR reads through MiXCR, one entry per CDR3 protein. The sample lists roughly 23,000 distinct CDR3 sequences; about a tenth were seen once. Points on this clonotype: A single base separates this from a much larger clone, so it may be a read error.

Sample: PBMCs from the stem cell graft donor, taken from the stem cell graft. The sequence was collected from a human donor who donated a stem cell graft to a child with chronic granulomatous disease. The V and J genes are TRBV11-2 and TRBJ2-6; tentatively, D is TRBD2 (6 bases). CDR3: CASSLDGGTGANGLTF. The CDR3 DNA follows: TGTGCCAGCAGCTTAGATGGGGGGACTGGGGCCAACGGCCTGACTTTC.